This T cell receptor (beta chain) was sequenced in a study of blood T cell repertoires in COVID-19. Study information: Material from acute and convalescent COVID-19 was sourced from the United States, Italy and Spain. Sample material is recorded as cDNA or gDNA derived from T cells, B-cell-depleted T cells, or PBMCs.

During active infection, Seattle patients enrolled and were then monitored through disease. Under the authors' procedure: Estimation of nucleated cell counts was performed using reference gene primer amplification. Sequenced by immunoSEQ multiplex PCR; TCRdb stores in-frame clones only, minus some. D and trimming come from the DNA, and the V and J calls and clone size come from that table. The sample has 84,000 or so clones, around 75% seen once. Germline CDR1 and CDR2: SGHTA and FQGNSA. The CDR3 is 16 amino acids. Trimming removed 6 bases from V and 8 bases from J; junction bases left unmatched: 10. This rearrangement joins TRBV7-2 to TRBJ2-3, with 14 bases identical to TRBD2. Sequenced input: peripheral blood. The receptor was isolated from a man between 65 and 79 years old with COVID-19, enrolled during active disease. The CDR3 loop is CASRRLAGGLMGTQYF. The CDR3, as DNA: TGTGCCAGCAGGCGACTAGCGGGGGGGTTAATGGGTACGCAGTATTTT.